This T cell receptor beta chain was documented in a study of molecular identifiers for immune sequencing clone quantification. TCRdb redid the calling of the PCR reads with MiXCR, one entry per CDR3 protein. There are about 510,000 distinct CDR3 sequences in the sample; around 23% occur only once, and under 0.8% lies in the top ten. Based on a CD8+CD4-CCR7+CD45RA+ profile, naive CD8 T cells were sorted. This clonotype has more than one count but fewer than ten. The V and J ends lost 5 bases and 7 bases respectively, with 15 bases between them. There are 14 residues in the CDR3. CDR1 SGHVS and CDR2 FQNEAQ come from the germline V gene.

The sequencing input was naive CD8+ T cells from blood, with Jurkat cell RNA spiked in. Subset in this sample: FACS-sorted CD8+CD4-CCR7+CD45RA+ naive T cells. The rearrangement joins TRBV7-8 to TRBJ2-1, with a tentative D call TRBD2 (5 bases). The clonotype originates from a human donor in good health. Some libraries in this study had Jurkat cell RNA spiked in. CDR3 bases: TGTGCCAGCAGCGCACCAAGGAGGTTTAATGAGCAGTTCTTC. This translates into CASSAPRRFNEQFF. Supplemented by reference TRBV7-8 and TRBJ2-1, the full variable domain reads GAGVSQSPRYKVAKRGQDVALRCDPISGHVSLFWYQQALGQGPEFLTYFQNEAQLDKSGLPSDRFFAERPEGSVSTLKIQRTQQEDSAVYLCASSAPRRFNEQFFGPGTRLTVL.